The sequence of this T cell receptor beta chain was determined in a study of graft-versus-host responses after intestinal transplantation. Study background: Multivisceral, liver-intestinal, or isolated intestinal grafts were transplanted into recipients. Study-wide points: Allograft clonal ratios (graft-versus-host to host-versus-graft) were high in patients who had graft-donor T cell macrochimerism. Detection of GvH clones occurred in recipient marrow, and some had their first appearance in ileum or blood.

For this clone: Its target is unknown.

Here immunoSEQ multiplex PCR was the method, and the copy in TCRdb shows in-frame clones only, minus some. The data contain tens of thousands of clones, over 85% of them singletons. Trimming cost V 1 base and J 10 bases, with 11 bases left between them. CDR3 length: 14 residues. The V gene's germline CDR1 is MNHNS and CDR2 SASEGT. The sequences come from unstimulated CD8+ T cells sorted from spleen or lymph node cells, collected before intestinal transplant. This chain joins TRBV6-1 and TRBJ1-6; D unresolved. This clonotype originated in a human donor who received an intestinal transplant. The CDR3 region is CASSEGRSVSPLHF. Here the CDR3 DNA reads TGTGCCAGCAGTGAAGGGAGGTCGGTCTCACCCCTCCACTTT.